Shown below are 2 T cell receptor beta chains from a single sample sequenced in a study of blood T cells in healthy people across ages. A second about 7 to 12 cycle PCR used barcoded and J-beta primers. MiXCR, run by TCRdb on the 5' RACE reads, gives a single entry per CDR3 protein. The repertoire holds about 1.8 million distinct CDR3 sequences, with roughly 49% as singletons. Sample: blood. The receptors were gathered from a middle-aged woman in good health.

This clonotype has just a few counts. The CDR3 coding sequence is TGCAGTGCTAGGGCGGCACGGGAGACCCAGTACTTC. This sequence encodes CSARAARETQYF. The chain uses TRBV20-1 and TRBJ2-7, with D uncertain. The J call could be wrong; TRBJ2-5 is a better fit for the DNA end. Per germline, CDR1 DFQATT and CDR2 SNEGSKA (reference sequence). The CDR3 is 12 amino acids.

V is TRBV7-8 and J is TRBJ2-7; TRBD2 aligns across 8 bases. The junction had 14 bases not matched to a gene; V was cut back by 1 base and J by 6 bases. In germline, CDR1 is SGHVS, CDR2 FQNEAQ. CDR3 length: 17 residues. The CDR3 region has the DNA TGTGCCAGCAGCTTAGTTGCGACAGTGGGACTAGTTGGCGAGCAGTACTTC. Its translation: CASSLVATVGLVGEQYF.